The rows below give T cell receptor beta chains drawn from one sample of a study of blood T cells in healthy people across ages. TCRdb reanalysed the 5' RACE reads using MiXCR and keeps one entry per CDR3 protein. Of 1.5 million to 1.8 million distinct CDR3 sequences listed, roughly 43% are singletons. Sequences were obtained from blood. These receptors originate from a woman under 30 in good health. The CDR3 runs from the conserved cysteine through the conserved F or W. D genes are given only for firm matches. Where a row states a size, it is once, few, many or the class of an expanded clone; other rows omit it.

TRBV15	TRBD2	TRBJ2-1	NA	TGTGCCACCAGCCGACTAGCGGGAGTGTCGAATGAGCAGTTCTTC	CATSRLAGVSNEQFF
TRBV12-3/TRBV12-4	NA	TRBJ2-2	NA	TGTGCCAGCACACTTTTTGGGTTAGCGAACACCGGGGAGCTGTTTTTT	CASTLFGLANTGELFF
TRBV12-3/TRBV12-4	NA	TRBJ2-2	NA	TGTGCCAGCAGTTTTCGGGGGAGATCCACCGGGGAGCTGTTTTTT	CASSFRGRSTGELFF
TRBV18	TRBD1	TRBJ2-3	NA	TGTGCCAGCTCACGAGGGACAGGGATAGATACGCAGTATTTT	CASSRGTGIDTQYF
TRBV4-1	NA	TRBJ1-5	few	TGCGCCAGCAGCCAAGATCACCATGGACAGTGGCCTCAGCCCCAGCATTTT	CASSQDHHGQWPQPQHF
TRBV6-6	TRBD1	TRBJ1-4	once	TGTGCCAGCAGTTACTCGGGACAGTTCCGCGAAAAACTGTTTTTT	CASSYSGQFREKLFF
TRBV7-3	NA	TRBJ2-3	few	TGTGCCAGCAGCAAACTAGGGAGCACAGATACGCAGTATTTT	CASSKLGSTDTQYF
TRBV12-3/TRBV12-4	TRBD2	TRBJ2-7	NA	TGTGCCAGCAGTTTAGGGGTATTGGCGGGAGGGACCTACGAGCAGTACTTC	CASSLGVLAGGTYEQYF
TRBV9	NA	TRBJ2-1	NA	TGTGCCAGCAGCGTTGAAGGAACAGGGAGCAATGAGCAGTTCTTC	CASSVEGTGSNEQFF
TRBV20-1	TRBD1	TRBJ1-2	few	TGCAGTGCTAGCACAGGGGTGGCTGGCTACACCTTC	CSASTGVAGYTF
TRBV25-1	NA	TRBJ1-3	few	TGTGCCAGCAGTGAGGGGAGCTCTGGAAACACCATATATTTT	CASSEGSSGNTIYF
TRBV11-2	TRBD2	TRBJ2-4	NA	TGTGCCAGCAGCCCGACTAGCGGGGGGGCGAGGAACATTCAGTACTTC	CASSPTSGGARNIQYF
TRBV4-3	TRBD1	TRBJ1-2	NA	TGCGCCAGCAGCCAAGATTTGGGGACAGGGGGCTTTGGCTACACCTTC	CASSQDLGTGGFGYTF